The 23 T cell receptor delta chains in this list originate from one sample, sequenced in a study of gamma-delta chains in newborns, infants, children. TCRdb re-called clones from the reads via CATT. In the table there are about 5,200 delta-chain clones, around 3.2% of which are singletons. The material sequenced was blood. The source is a child who was a newborn, infant or young child, either healthy, febrile or measles-vaccinated (not recorded which).

This clone was seen a few times. V is TRAV29/DV5 and J is TRDJ1; TRDD2 agrees at 7 bases. Trimming took 4 bases from V and 0 from J; bases not matched to a gene: 24. The CDR3 covers 20 residues. Looked up from germline, CDR1 is NSMFDY and CDR2 is ISSIKDK. The CDR3 loop reads CAAQGQKIPTRYSYTDKLIF. The DNA for the CDR3 is TGTGCAGCACAAGGGCAAAAAATTCCTACGAGATACTCGTACACCGATAAACTCATCTTT.

The rearrangement uses TRDV3 and TRDJ1, with 12 bases that match TRDD3. V lost 2 bases to trimming and J lost 4 bases; unmatched junction nucleotides: 11. The CDR3 runs 16 residues. CDR1 TVYSNPD and CDR2 GDNSRS come from the germline V gene (reference sequence). Here the CDR3 reads CAFPIFFWGIRDKLIF. Written as DNA, the CDR3 is TGTGCCTTTCCGATTTTCTTCTGGGGGATACGCGATAAACTCATCTTT.

Comments on this clone: This may come from a read error, since a much larger clone is one base off. V and J are TRDV2 and TRDJ3; D is possibly TRDD3 (6 bases). Germline loops: CDR1 GEAIGNYY, CDR2 EKD. The CDR3 extends over 17 amino acids. The CDR3 DNA follows: TGTGCCTGTGGCACCGTACTGGGCTCCTGGGACACCCGACAGATGTTTTTC. The encoded protein is CACGTVLGSWDTRQMFF.

This clone came up a few times. Its ends do not fully match the called genes, so a read error is possible. The chain is built from TRAV29/DV5 and TRDJ2; TRDD3 matches 13 bases. CDR3 length: 22 amino acids. The germline V gene encodes CDR1 NSMFDY and CDR2 ISSIKDK. The CDR3 DNA sequence: TGTGCAGCAGGCGCCTTCCTACATCCGGAACTGGGGGATACGCAAGGGACAGTACAACTCTTCTTT. Protein sequence: CAAGAFLHPELGDTQGTVQLFF.

This clone has more than one count but fewer than ten. A single base separates this from a much larger clone, so it may be a read error. J is TRDJ3 and V is TRDV2; 12 nucleotides match TRDD3. Germline V gene data show CDR1 as GEAIGNYY and CDR2 as EKD. The CDR3 length is 17 residues. The CDR3 region is CACDLLGDTWDTRQVFF. Written as DNA, the CDR3 is TGTGCCTGTGACCTACTGGGGGATACCTGGGACACCCGACAGGTGTTTTTC.

A note on this clone: This may come from a read error, since a much larger clone is one base off. Other DNA variants within this sample encode the same CDR3. The chain is built from TRDV2 and TRDJ3, with TRDD3 matching 10 bases. This CDR3 has 17 residues. CDR1 and CDR2 from the germline V gene are GEAIGNYY and EKD. CDR3 sequence reads: CACDTVGDTWDTRQMFF. The CDR3 DNA is TGTGCCTGTGACACCGTGGGGGATACCTGGGATACCCGACAGATGTTTTTC.

This rearrangement joins TRDV2 to TRDJ3; 10 positions match TRDD3. V shed 2 bases, J shed 3 bases, and the junction held 6 bases outside the gene matches. CDR1 is GEAIGNYY and CDR2 is EKD in the germline V gene. This CDR3 is 18 amino acids long. CDR3: CACDILGDRNWDTRQMFF. Written as DNA, the CDR3 is TGTGCCTGTGACATACTGGGGGATCGAAACTGGGACACCCGACAGATGTTTTTC.

In its sample, this clone is medium-sized. V usage is TRDV2 and J usage is TRDJ1; 11 positions agree with TRDD3. V shed 3 bases, J shed 0 bases, and the junction held 8 bases outside the gene matches. The CDR3 runs to 17 residues. Germline V gives CDR1 GEAIGNYY, CDR2 EKD. The CDR3 reads CACDPLHWGIYTDKLIF. The CDR3, as DNA: TGTGCCTGTGACCCACTCCACTGGGGGATATACACCGATAAACTCATCTTT.

J is TRDJ1 and V is TRDV1; 13 nucleotides line up with TRDD3. The V gene end was trimmed by 4 bases and the J gene end by 0 bases; junction bases not matched to a gene: 11. CDR3 length: 19 amino acids. Looked up from germline, CDR1 is TSWWSYY and CDR2 is QGS. The CDR3 sequence is CALGGSVLGDTPYTDKLIF. The CDR3 DNA is TGTGCTCTTGGGGGATCCGTACTGGGGGATACGCCGTACACCGATAAACTCATCTTT.

This chain joins TRDV2 and TRDJ3; 8 positions match TRDD3. CDR3 size: 19 residues. The germline V gene has CDR1 GEAIGNYY and CDR2 EKD. V lost 0 bases and J lost 0; bases outside the gene matches: 6. The CDR3 protein is CACDTAGILGSWDTRQMFF. For the CDR3, the DNA is TGTGCCTGTGACACCGCGGGGATACTAGGCTCCTGGGACACCCGACAGATGTTTTTC.

The J gene is TRDJ1, the V gene TRDV2; 13 positions agree with TRDD3. Trimming took 3 bases from V and 0 from J; bases not matched to a gene: 9. CDR3 length: 18 residues. CDR1 is GEAIGNYY, CDR2 EKD, per germline. The CDR3 nucleotides read TGTGCCTGTGACCCTGTACTGGGGGATACGCGCGACACCGATAAACTCATCTTT. It yields the protein CACDPVLGDTRDTDKLIF.

The table lists this clone with a few counts. The chain employs TRDV2 and TRDJ3; 8 bases are shared with TRDD3. V lost 3 bases to trimming and J lost 0 bases; unmatched junction nucleotides: 12. In germline, CDR1 is GEAIGNYY, CDR2 EKD. The CDR3 loop spans 20 amino acids. As DNA, the CDR3 is TGTGCCTGTGACCCCCGACTACTGGGGGTCAGCTCCTGGGACACCCGACAGATGTTTTTC. It encodes CACDPRLLGVSSWDTRQMFF.

This clone has a handful of counts. Additional DNA sequences in this sample encode the identical CDR3. This chain uses TRDV2 with TRDJ3, with 12 positions matching TRDD3. Germline V lookup: CDR1 GEAIGNYY, CDR2 EKD. Losses at the gene ends were 3 bases for V and 1 base for J; bases not matched to a gene: 3. This CDR3 contains 18 residues. CDR3 in amino acids: CACDAGGYASWDTRQMFF. The CDR3 DNA sequence: TGTGCCTGTGACGCTGGGGGATACGCTTCCTGGGACACCCGACAGATGTTTTTC.

For this clone: This likely stems from a read error, as it lies one base from a far larger clone. Distinct nucleotide sequences in the sample also encode this CDR3. The chain couples TRDV2 to TRDJ3; 12 bases are shared with TRDD3. The CDR3 length is 18 residues. Germline loops: CDR1 GEAIGNYY, CDR2 EKD. The DNA of the CDR3 is TGTGCCCGTGACACTGGGGGATACAGCTCCTGGGACACCCGACAGATGTTTTTC. It specifies CARDTGGYSSWDTRQMFF.

To note about this clone: A much bigger clone sits one base away, suggesting this may be a read error. J is TRDJ2 and V is TRDV2; 8 bases agree with TRDD3. Germline lookup yields CDR1 GEAIGNYY and CDR2 EKD. The junction had 20 bases not matched to a gene; V was cut back by 2 bases and J by 7 bases. This CDR3 contains 19 residues. The CDR3: CACDSLLGGTREEGAQLFF. In DNA form, the CDR3 reads TGTGCCTGTGACAGCCTACTGGGGGGTACGCGGGAAGAAGGAGCACAACTCTTCTTT.

This clone was counted between two and nine times. DNA of the CDR3: TGTGCCTGTGACACCATACTCCCCTCCTGGGACACCCGACAGATGTTTTTC. Translation: CACDTILPSWDTRQMFF. The chain joins TRDV2 to TRDJ3; D unclear. The V end lost 0 bases, the J end lost 0 bases, and 8 bases lay between the germline ends. Germline V lookup: CDR1 GEAIGNYY, CDR2 EKD. The length of the CDR3 is 17 residues.

This clone has only a few counts. A junction end diverges from the germline sequence, so it may reflect a read error. The J gene is TRDJ2, the V gene TRDV2; 12 positions agree with TRDD3. In germline, CDR1 is GEAIGNYY, CDR2 EKD. The CDR3 is 15 amino acids. The CDR3 loop is CARDILGDTAAQLFF. The CDR3 nucleotides are TGTGCCCGTGACATCCTGGGGGATACGGCAGCACAACTCTTCTTT.

V and J are TRDV1 and TRDJ1; D is perhaps TRDD2 (6 bases). This CDR3 comprises 20 residues. Germline V gives CDR1 TSWWSYY, CDR2 QGS. V shed 1 base and J shed 0 bases, with 24 bases lying between them. The CDR3 region has the DNA TGTGCTCTTGGGGAACCTCCTACTTGGGCGGGGTTCCAGTACACCGATAAACTCATCTTT. It specifies CALGEPPTWAGFQYTDKLIF.

This clone was seen more than once but under ten times. The junction differs from germline at one of its ends, possibly a read error. The chain is built from TRDV2 and TRDJ3; D perhaps matches TRDD3 (6 bases). In germline, CDR1 is GEAIGNYY, CDR2 EKD. The CDR3 covers 19 residues. In DNA, the CDR3 is TGTGCCTGTGACACGGGGATGTACGATGGCTCCTGGGGCACCCGACAGATGTTTTTC. Translating it yields CACDTGMYDGSWGTRQMFF.

In its sample, this clone is medium-sized. The chain links TRDV2 to TRDJ1, with 10 bases fitting TRDD3. Trimming cost V 2 bases and J 2 bases; bases outside gene matches: 4. The CDR3 has 15 amino acids. Germline CDR1 is GEAIGNYY and CDR2 is EKD. The CDR3 loop reads CACDKLLGDTDKLIF. The CDR3 DNA reads TGTGCCTGTGACAAATTACTGGGGGATACCGATAAACTCATCTTT.

This clone showed up just a few times. This chain joins TRDV2 and TRDJ3; D is undetermined. Germline V gene sequence: CDR1 GEAIGNYY, CDR2 EKD. V was clipped by 1 base and J by 0 bases, with 12 bases between them. The CDR3 spans 18 residues. The DNA for the CDR3 is TGTGCCTGTGACACATTACTGACCGCCTCCTGGGACACCCGACAGATGTTTTTC. Protein sequence: CACDTLLTASWDTRQMFF.

This clone was detected a few times. A far bigger clonotype differs at one base, so this is likely a read error. This chain joins TRDV2 and TRDJ1, with TRDD3 matching 9 bases. Germline V gene data show CDR1 as GEAIGNYY and CDR2 as EKD. The CDR3 contains 14 residues. The CDR3 nucleotides read TGTGCCTGTGACGTACTGGGGGACACCGATAAACCCATCTTT. It specifies CACDVLGDTDKPIF.

CDR3 loop: CAFPGGRLYTDKLIF. DNA for the CDR3: TGTGCCTTTCCTGGGGGCCGATTGTACACCGATAAACTCATCTTT. J is TRDJ1 and V is TRDV3; 7 bases map to TRDD3. The V gene's germline CDR1 is TVYSNPD and CDR2 GDNSRS (reference sequence). The CDR3 runs 15 residues. The V segment lost 2 bases and the J segment 0 bases; nucleotides outside the gene matches: 9.